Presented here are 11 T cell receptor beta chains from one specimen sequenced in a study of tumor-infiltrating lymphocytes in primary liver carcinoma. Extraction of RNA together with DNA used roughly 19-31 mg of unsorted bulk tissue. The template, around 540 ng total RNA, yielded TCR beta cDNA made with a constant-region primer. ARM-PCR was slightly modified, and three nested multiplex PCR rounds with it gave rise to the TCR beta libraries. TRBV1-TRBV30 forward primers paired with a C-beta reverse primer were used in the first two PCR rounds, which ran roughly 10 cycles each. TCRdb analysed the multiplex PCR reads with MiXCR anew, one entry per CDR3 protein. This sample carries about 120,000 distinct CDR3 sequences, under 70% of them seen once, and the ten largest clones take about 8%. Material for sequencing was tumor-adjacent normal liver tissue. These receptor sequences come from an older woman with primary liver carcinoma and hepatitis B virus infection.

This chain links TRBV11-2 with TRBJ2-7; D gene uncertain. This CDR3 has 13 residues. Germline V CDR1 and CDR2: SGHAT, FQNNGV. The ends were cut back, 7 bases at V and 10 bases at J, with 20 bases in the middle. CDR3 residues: CASTFRSGVDQYF. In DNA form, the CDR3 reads TGTGCCAGCACCTTTCGGTCTGGGGTCGATCAGTACTTC.

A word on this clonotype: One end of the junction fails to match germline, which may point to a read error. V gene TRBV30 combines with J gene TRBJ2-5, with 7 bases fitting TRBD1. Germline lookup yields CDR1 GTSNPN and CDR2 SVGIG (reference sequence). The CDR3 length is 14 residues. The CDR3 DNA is TGTGACTGGAGTGTACAGGGGCGCCAAGAGTCCCAGTACTTC. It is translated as CDWSVQGRQESQYF.

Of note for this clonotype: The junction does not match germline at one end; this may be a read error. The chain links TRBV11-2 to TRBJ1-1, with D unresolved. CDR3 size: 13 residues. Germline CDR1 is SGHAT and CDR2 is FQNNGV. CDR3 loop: CTSSLGEHTEAFF. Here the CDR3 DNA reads TGTACCAGCAGCCTAGGCGAACACACTGAAGCTTTCTTT.

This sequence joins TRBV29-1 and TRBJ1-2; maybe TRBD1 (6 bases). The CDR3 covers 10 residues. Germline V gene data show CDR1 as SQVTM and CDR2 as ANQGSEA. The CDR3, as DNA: TGCATCGGGGACATAACCGGCTACACCTTC. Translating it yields CIGDITGYTF.

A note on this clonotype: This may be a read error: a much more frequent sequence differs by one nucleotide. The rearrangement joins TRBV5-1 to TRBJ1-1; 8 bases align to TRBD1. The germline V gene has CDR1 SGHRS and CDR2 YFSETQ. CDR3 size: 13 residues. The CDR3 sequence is CVSRGQDLAKAFF. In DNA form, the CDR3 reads TGCGTCAGCAGGGGACAGGACCTGGCGAAAGCTTTCTTT.

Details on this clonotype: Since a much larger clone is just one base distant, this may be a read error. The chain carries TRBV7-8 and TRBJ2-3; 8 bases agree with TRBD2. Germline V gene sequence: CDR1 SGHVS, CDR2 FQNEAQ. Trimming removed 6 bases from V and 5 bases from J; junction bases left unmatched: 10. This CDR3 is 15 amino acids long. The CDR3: CASSDSLAGVDTQYF. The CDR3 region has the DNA TGTGCCAGCAGTGATAGTCTAGCGGGTGTAGATACGCAGTATTTT.

CDR3 sequence reads: CASRWITSGNNEQFF. The CDR3 DNA reads TGTGCCAGCAGATGGATAACTAGCGGGAACAATGAGCAGTTCTTC. The genes are TRBV28 and TRBJ2-1, with 10 nucleotides matching TRBD2. This CDR3 has 15 amino acids. CDR1 is MDHEN and CDR2 is SYDVKM in the germline V gene. V lost 6 bases to trimming and J lost 5 bases; unmatched junction nucleotides: 7. Complete variable domain (other parts from reference TRBV28 and TRBJ2-1): DVKVTQSSRYLVKRTGEKVFLECVQDMDHENMFWYRQDPGLGLRLIYFSYDVKMKEKGDIPEGYSVSREKKERFSLILESASTNQTSMYLCASRWITSGNNEQFFGPGTRLTVL.

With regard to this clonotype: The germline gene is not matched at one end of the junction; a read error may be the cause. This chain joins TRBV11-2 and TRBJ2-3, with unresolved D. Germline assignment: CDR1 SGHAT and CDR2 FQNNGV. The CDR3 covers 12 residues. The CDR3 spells CASSSLGTTLYF. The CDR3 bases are TGTGCCAGCAGCTCCCTGGGAACTACGCTGTACTTT.

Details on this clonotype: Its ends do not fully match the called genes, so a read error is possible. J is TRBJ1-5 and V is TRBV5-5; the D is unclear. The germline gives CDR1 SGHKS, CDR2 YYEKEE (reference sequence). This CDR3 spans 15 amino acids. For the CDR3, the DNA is TGTGCCAGTAGCCTGACGGATTATAGCAATCCGCCCCATCATTTT. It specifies CASSLTDYSNPPHHF.

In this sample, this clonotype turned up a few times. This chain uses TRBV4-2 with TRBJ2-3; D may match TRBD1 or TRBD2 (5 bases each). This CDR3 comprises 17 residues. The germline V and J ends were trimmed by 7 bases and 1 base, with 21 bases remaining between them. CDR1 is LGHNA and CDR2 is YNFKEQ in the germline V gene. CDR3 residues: CASNQAGGGAGTDTQYF. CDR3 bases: TGTGCCAGCAACCAGGCGGGTGGGGGAGCAGGCACAGATACGCAGTATTTT.

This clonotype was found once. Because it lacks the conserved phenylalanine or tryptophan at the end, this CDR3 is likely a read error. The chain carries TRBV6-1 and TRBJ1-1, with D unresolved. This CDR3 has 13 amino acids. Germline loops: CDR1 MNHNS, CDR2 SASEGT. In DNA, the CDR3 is TGCGCCAGCAGTTTTCCCGGTGGGGAGGCAGCTTTCATT. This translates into CASSFPGGEAAFI.